Shown below are 11 T cell receptor beta chains from a single sample sequenced in a study of early T cells in non-severe SARS-CoV-2 infection. TCRdb re-derived calls from the 5' RACE reads in MiXCR, one entry per CDR3 protein. The data contain approximately 47,000 distinct CDR3 sequences, about 6% of them singletons. This sample comprised whole blood, obtained at baseline. The receptors stem from an adult who was a healthcare worker with PCR-confirmed SARS-CoV-2 infection or an uninfected control (not recorded which).

This clonotype occurred many times. V is TRBV20-1 and J is TRBJ2-7; TRBD1 might be the D (5 bases). Germline values: CDR1 DFQATT, CDR2 SNEGSKA (reference sequence). The CDR3 runs 13 residues. V lost 6 bases to trimming and J lost 5 bases, with 17 bases between them. For the CDR3, the DNA is TGCAGTGCCTTCAAAGGGGTAGTTGACGAGCAGTACTTC. It is translated as CSAFKGVVDEQYF.

The sample holds many counts of this clonotype. The V and J genes are TRBV14 and TRBJ2-7; D might be TRBD2 (5 bases). Trimming left V 4 bases short and J 7 bases short, with 11 bases between. The CDR3 extends over 12 amino acids. Per germline, CDR1 SGHDN and CDR2 FVKESK. The CDR3 loop is CASSPLSGEQYF. The CDR3, as DNA: TGTGCCAGCAGCCCTCTTTCGGGAGAGCAGTACTTC. Based on the CDR3 plus reference TRBV14 and TRBJ2-7, the full variable domain is EAGVTQFPSHSVIEKGQTVTLRCDPISGHDNLYWYRRVMGKEIKFLLHFVKESKQDESGMPNNRFLAERTGGTYSTLKVQPAELEDSGVYFCASSPLSGEQYFGPGTRLTVT.

This clonotype appeared a few times. V and J are TRBV28 and TRBJ2-1, with TRBD2 matching 7 bases. The CDR3 is 15 amino acids. The V and J ends lost 5 bases and 8 bases, in that order; junction bases with no gene match: 12. Germline CDR1 is MDHEN and CDR2 is SYDVKM. This CDR3 reads CASSTPSGLRDEQFF. As DNA, the CDR3 is TGTGCCAGCAGTACTCCTAGCGGCCTGAGGGATGAGCAGTTCTTC.

This clonotype was counted at least ten times. The genes are TRBV7-3 and TRBJ2-7; 11 positions match TRBD2. The germline CDR1 and CDR2 sequences are SGHTA and FQGTGA. The V gene end was trimmed by 5 bases and the J gene end by 1 base; junction bases not matched to a gene: 7. The CDR3 covers 16 residues. CDR3 in DNA: TGTGCCAGCAGCCCCTTAGCGGGAGGGCCTTCCTACGAGCAGTACTTC. This codes for CASSPLAGGPSYEQYF.

The table lists this clonotype with many counts. The chain has TRBV6-5 and TRBJ2-3, with 13 bases identical to TRBD2. The CDR3 consists of 16 residues. Per the germline V gene, CDR1 is MNHEY and CDR2 is SVGAGI. J was trimmed by 9 bases and V by 1 base; bases with no gene match: 7. CDR3 nucleotide sequence: TGTGCCAGCAGTTACTACCGGGGACTAGCGGGACACACGCAGTATTTT. Translating gives CASSYYRGLAGHTQYF.

There are many counts of this clonotype. The rearrangement uses TRBV7-2 and TRBJ2-7; possible D gene TRBD2, 5 bases. The CDR3 covers 14 residues. CDR1 is SGHTA, CDR2 FQGNSA, per germline. V lost 5 bases, J lost 5 bases, and 16 bases lay in between. CDR3 in amino acids: CASSRPSTSNEQYF. The CDR3 coding sequence is TGTGCCAGCAGCCGCCCTAGCACCTCTAACGAGCAGTACTTC. The complete variable domain, with remaining parts taken from reference TRBV7-2 and TRBJ2-7, reads GAGVSQSPSNKVTEKGKDVELRCDPISGHTALYWYRQSLGQGLEFLIYFQGNSAPDKSGLPSDRFSAERTGGSVSTLTIQRTQQEDSAVYLCASSRPSTSNEQYFGPGTRLTVT.

The chain uses TRBV24-1 and TRBJ2-4, with unresolved D. Germline lookup yields CDR1 KGHDR and CDR2 SFDVKD. The CDR3 has 13 residues. V shed 2 bases and J shed 7 bases, with 8 bases lying between them. In DNA, the CDR3 is TGTGCCACCAGTGATTCGGGCTCCAACATTCAGTACTTC. This codes for CATSDSGSNIQYF.

This clonotype was seen a few times. The rearrangement links TRBV28 to TRBJ2-7, with D possibly TRBD1 on 5 matching bases. This CDR3 region has 15 residues. Looked up from germline, CDR1 is MDHEN and CDR2 is SYDVKM. The V end was cut by 3 bases, the J end by 0 bases, with 12 bases between. CDR3 sequence: CASSFPQALSYEQYF. CDR3 DNA sequence: TGTGCCAGCAGTTTCCCACAGGCACTCTCCTACGAGCAGTACTTC.

Many counts were recorded for this clonotype. J is TRBJ2-1 and V is TRBV7-3, with D unresolved. Per germline, CDR1 SGHTA and CDR2 FQGTGA. The germline V and J ends were trimmed by 4 bases and 2 bases, with 15 bases remaining between them. The CDR3 has 16 amino acids. The CDR3 reads CASSSLAVWPYNEQFF. The CDR3 DNA reads as TGTGCCAGCAGCTCGTTAGCCGTGTGGCCCTACAATGAGCAGTTCTTC.

This clonotype was seen repeatedly, ten times or more. The chain has TRBV2 and TRBJ2-1, with TRBD2 as a possible D gene (5 bases). The CDR3 runs to 15 residues. Germline CDR1 SNHLY, CDR2 FYNNEI. The V and J ends lost 5 bases and 2 bases respectively, with 13 bases between them. CDR3 bases: TGTGCCAGCAGTCCTGACTATCAAACCTACAATGAGCAGTTCTTC. Protein sequence: CASSPDYQTYNEQFF.

This clonotype was seen many times. This rearrangement joins TRBV20-1 to TRBJ2-2, with D hard to call. V lost 4 bases to trimming and J lost 11 bases, with 11 bases between them. This CDR3 comprises 11 residues. Per the germline V gene, CDR1 is DFQATT and CDR2 is SNEGSKA (reference sequence). The CDR3 region is CSAIDHPELFF. CDR3 in DNA: TGCAGTGCTATAGACCACCCAGAGCTGTTTTTT.